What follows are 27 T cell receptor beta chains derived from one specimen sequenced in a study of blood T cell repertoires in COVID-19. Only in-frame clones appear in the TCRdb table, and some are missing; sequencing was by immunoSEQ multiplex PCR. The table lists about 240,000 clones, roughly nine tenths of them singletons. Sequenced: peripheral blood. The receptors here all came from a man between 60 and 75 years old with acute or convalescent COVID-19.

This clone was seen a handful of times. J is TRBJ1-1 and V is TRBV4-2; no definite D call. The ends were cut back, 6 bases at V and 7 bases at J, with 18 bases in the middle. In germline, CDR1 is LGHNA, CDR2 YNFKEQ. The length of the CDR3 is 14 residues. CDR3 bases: TGTGCCAGCAGTGTCGAGGAGGCTGGCGATGAAGCTTTCTTT. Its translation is CASSVEEAGDEAFF.

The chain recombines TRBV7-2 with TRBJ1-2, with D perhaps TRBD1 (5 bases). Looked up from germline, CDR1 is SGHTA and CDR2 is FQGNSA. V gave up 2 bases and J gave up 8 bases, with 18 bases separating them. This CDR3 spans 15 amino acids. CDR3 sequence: CASSLLLQDTRGYTF. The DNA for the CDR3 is TGTGCCAGCAGCTTACTCCTACAGGACACTCGCGGCTACACCTTC.

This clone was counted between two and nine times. CDR3 DNA sequence: TGTGCCAGCAGTTTTTTGCGAATATACAATGAGCAGTTCTTC. Translation: CASSFLRIYNEQFF. The V gene is TRBV28, the J gene TRBJ2-1, with D unresolved. The CDR3 runs to 14 residues. CDR1 and CDR2 (germline): MDHEN, SYDVKM. Trimming removed 3 bases from V and 4 bases from J, with 10 bases in between. Together with reference TRBV28 and TRBJ2-1, the CDR3 gives the full variable domain: DVKVTQSSRYLVKRTGEKVFLECVQDMDHENMFWYRQDPGLGLRLIYFSYDVKMKEKGDIPEGYSVSREKKERFSLILESASTNQTSMYLCASSFLRIYNEQFFGPGTRLTVL.

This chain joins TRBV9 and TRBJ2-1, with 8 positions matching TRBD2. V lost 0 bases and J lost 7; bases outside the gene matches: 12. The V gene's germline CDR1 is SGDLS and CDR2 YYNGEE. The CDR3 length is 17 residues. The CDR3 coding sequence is TGTGCCAGCAGCGTAGACCCTCCGGGGGGGCCGAAGAATGAGCAGTTCTTC. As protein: CASSVDPPGGPKNEQFF.

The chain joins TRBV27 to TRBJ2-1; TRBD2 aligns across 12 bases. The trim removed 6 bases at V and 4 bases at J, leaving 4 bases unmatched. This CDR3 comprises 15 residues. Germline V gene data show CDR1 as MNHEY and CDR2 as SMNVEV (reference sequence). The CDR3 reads CASRPLAGGYNEQFF. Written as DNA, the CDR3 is TGTGCCAGCAGACCTCTAGCGGGAGGGTACAATGAGCAGTTCTTC.

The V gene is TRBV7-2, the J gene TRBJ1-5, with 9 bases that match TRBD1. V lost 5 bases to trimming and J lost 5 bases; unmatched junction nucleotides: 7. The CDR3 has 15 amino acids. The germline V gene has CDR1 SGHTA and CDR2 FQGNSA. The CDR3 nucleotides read TGTGCCAGCAGCGCTGAACAGGGGGCAGATCAGCCCCAGCATTTT. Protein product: CASSAEQGADQPQHF. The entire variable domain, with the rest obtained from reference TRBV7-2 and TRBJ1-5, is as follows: GAGVSQSPSNKVTEKGKDVELRCDPISGHTALYWYRQSLGQGLEFLIYFQGNSAPDKSGLPSDRFSAERTGGSVSTLTIQRTQQEDSAVYLCASSAEQGADQPQHFGDGTRLSIL.

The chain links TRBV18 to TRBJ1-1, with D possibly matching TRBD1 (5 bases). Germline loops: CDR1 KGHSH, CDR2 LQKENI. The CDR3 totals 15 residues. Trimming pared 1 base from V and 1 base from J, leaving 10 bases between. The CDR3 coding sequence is TGTGCCAGCTCACCACTGGGGCAGGAGAACACTGAAGCTTTCTTT. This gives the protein CASSPLGQENTEAFF.

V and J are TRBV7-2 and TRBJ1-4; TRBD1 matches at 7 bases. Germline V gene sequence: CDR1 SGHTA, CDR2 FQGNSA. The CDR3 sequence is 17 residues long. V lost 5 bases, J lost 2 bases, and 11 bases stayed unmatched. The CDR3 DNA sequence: TGTGCCAGCAGCCCCAGAGGGCCGGGACAGACTAATGAAAAACTGTTTTTT. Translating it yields CASSPRGPGQTNEKLFF.

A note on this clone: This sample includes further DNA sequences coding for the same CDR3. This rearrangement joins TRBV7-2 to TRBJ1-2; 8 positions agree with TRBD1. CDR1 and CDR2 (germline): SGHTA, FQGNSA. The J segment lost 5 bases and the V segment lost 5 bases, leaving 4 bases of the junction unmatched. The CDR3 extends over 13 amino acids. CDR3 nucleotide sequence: TGTGCCAGCAGCCCGGACAGGGCGTATGGCTACACCTTC. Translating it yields CASSPDRAYGYTF.

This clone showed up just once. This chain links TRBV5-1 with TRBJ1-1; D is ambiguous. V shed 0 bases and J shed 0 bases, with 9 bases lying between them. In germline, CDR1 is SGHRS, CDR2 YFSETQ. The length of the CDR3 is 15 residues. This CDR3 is CASSLASRMNTEAFF. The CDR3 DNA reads TGCGCCAGCAGCTTGGCCTCGCGCATGAACACTGAAGCTTTCTTT.

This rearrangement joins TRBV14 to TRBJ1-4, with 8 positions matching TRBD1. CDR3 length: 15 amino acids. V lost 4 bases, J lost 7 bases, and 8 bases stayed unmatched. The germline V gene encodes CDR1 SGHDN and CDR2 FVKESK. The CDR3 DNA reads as TGTGCCAGCAGCCGAACAGGGGGTAGGAGTGAAAAACTGTTTTTT. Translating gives CASSRTGGRSEKLFF.

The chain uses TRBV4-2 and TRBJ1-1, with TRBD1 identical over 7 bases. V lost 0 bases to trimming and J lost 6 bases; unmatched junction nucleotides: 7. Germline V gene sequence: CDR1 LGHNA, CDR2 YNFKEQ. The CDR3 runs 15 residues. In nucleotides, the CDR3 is TGTGCCAGCAGCCAAGACCTGGCAGGGGGTGCTGAAGCTTTCTTT. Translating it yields CASSQDLAGGAEAFF.

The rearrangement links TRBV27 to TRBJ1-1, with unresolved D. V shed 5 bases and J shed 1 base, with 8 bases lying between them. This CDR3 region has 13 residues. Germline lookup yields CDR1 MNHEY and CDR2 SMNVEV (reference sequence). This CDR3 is CASSPVGNTEAFF. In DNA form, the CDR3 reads TGTGCCAGCAGTCCAGTTGGGAACACTGAAGCTTTCTTT.

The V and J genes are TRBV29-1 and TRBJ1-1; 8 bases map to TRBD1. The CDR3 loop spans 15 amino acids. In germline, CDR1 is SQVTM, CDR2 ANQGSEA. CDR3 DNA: TGCAGTATTATAGGGACAGGAGTGATGAACACTGAAGCTTTCTTT. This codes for CSIIGTGVMNTEAFF.

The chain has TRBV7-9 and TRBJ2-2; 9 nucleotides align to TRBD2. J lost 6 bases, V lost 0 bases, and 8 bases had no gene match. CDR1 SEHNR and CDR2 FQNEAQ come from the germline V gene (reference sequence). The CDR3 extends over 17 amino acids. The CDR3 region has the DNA TGTGCCAGCAGCTTAGCCGGCGGGAGGGCCGGGTCCGGGGAGCTGTTTTTT. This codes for CASSLAGGRAGSGELFF. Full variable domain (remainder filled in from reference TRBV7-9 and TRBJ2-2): DTGVSQNPRHKITKRGQNVTFRCDPISEHNRLYWYRQTLGQGPEFLTYFQNEAQLEKSRLLSDRFSAERPKGSFSTLEIQRTEQGDSAMYLCASSLAGGRAGSGELFFGEGSRLTVL.

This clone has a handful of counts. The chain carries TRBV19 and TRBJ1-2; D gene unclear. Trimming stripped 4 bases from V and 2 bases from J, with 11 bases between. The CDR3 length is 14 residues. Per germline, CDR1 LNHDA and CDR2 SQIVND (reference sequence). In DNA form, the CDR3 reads TGTGCCAGTAGTACCCAAACAAAAAACTATGGCTACACCTTC. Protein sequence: CASSTQTKNYGYTF.

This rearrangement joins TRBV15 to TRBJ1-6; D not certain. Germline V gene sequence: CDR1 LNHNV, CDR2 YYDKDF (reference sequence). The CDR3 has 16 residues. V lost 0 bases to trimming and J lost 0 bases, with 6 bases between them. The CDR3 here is CATSRDLSSYNSPLHF. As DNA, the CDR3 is TGTGCCACCAGCAGAGATTTGAGCTCCTATAATTCACCCCTCCACTTT.

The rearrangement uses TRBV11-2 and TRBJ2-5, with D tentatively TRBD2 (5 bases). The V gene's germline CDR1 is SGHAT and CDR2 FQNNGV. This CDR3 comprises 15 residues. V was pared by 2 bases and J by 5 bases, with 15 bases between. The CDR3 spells CASSLSSFGSETQYF. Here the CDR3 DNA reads TGTGCCAGCAGCTTATCTAGCTTCGGGTCGGAGACCCAGTACTTC.

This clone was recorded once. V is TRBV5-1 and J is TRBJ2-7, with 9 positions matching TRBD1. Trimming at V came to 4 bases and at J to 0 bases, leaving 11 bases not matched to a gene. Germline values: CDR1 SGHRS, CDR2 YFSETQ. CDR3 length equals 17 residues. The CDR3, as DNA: TGCGCCAGCAGCCCGGGGACAGGGCTATCGAGCTCCTACGAGCAGTACTTC. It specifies CASSPGTGLSSSYEQYF.

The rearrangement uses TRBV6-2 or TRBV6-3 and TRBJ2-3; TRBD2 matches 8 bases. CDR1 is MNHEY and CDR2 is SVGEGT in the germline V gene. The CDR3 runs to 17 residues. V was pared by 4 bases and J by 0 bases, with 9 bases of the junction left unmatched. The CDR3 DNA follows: TGTGCCAGCAGTTCCCTTCCTCCTAGCGGGAGCACAGATACGCAGTATTTT. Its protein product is CASSSLPPSGSTDTQYF.

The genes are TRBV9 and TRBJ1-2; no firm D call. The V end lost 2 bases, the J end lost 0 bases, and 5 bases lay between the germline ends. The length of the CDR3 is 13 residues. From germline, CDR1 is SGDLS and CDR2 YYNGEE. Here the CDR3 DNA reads TGTGCCAGCAGCGTCGCGGCTAACTATGGCTACACCTTC. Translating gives CASSVAANYGYTF.

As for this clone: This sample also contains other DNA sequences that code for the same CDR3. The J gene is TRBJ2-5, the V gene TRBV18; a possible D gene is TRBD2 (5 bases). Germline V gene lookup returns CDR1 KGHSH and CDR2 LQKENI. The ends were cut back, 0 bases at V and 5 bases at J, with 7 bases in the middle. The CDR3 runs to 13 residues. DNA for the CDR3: TGTGCCAGCTCACCACCGGAGCGGGAGACCCAGTACTTC. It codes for CASSPPERETQYF.

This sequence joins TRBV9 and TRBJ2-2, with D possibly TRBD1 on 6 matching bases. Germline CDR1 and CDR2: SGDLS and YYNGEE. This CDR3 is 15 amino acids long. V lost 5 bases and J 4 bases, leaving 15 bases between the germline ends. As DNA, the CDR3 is TGTGCCAGCAGAGTCAGGGGAGAAGGCACCGGGGAGCTGTTTTTT. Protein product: CASRVRGEGTGELFF.

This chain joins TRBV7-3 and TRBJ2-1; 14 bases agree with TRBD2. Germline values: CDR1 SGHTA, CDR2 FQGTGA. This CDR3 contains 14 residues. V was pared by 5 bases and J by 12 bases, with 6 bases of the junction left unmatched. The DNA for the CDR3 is TGTGCCAGCAGCACGGGACTAGCGGGAGAACTGCAGTTCTTC. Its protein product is CASSTGLAGELQFF.

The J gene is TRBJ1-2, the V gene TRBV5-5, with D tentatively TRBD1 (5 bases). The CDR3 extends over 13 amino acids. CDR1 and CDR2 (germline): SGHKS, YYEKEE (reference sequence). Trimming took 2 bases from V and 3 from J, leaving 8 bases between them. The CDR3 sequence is CASSFSRDYGYTF. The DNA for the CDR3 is TGTGCCAGCAGCTTTTCCAGGGACTATGGCTACACCTTC.

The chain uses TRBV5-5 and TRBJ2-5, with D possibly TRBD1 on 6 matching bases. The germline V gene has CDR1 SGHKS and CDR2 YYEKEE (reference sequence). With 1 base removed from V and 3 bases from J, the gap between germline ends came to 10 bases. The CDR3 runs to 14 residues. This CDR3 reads CASSLRAGEETQYF. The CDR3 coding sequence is TGTGCCAGCAGCTTGAGGGCAGGGGAAGAGACCCAGTACTTC.

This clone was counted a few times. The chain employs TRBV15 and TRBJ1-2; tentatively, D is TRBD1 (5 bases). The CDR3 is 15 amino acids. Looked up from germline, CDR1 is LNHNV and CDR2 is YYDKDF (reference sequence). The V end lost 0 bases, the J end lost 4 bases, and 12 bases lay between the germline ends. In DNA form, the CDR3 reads TGTGCCACCAGCAGAGATGGCAGGGCCTCCTATGGCTACACCTTC. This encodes CATSRDGRASYGYTF.